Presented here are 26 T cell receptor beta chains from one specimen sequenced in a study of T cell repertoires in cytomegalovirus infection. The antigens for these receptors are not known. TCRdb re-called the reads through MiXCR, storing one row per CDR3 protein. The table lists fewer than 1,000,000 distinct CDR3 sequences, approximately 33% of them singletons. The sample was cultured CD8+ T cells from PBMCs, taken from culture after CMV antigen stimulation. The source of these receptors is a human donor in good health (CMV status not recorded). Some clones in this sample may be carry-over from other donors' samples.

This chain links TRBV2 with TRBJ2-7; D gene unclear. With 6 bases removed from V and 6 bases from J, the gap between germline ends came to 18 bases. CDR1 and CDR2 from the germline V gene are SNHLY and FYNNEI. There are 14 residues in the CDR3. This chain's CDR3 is CASRSGQPSGEQYF. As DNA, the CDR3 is TGTGCCAGCAGATCGGGTCAGCCGTCGGGCGAGCAGTACTTC.

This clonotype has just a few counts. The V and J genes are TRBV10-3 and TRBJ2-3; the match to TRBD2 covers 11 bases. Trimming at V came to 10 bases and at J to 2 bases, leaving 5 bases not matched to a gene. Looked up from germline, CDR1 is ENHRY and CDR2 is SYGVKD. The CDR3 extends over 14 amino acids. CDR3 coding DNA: TGTGCCACCATGGGACTAGCGGTCACAGATACGCAGTATTTT. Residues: CATMGLAVTDTQYF.

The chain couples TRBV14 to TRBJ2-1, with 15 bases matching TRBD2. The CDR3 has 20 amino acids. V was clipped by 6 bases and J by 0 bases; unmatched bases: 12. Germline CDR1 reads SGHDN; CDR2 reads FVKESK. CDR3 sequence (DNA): TGTGCCAGCAGTCCCCTCGGACTAGCGGGGGGGCCCCGCTCCTACAATGAGCAGTTCTTC. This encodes CASSPLGLAGGPRSYNEQFF.

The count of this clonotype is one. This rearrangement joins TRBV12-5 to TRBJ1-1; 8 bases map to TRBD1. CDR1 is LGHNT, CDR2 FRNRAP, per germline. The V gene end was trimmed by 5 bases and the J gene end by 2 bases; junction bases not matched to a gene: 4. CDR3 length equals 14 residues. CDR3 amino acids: CASGAGQGNTEAFF. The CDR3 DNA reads TGTGCTAGTGGTGCAGGACAGGGCAACACTGAAGCTTTCTTT.

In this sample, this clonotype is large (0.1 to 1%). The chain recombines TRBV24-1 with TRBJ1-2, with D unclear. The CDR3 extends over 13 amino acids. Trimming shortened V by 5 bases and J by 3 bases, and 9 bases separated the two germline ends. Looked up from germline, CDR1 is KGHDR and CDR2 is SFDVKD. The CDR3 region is CATSGPLDYGYTF. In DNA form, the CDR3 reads TGTGCCACCAGTGGTCCGCTTGACTATGGCTACACCTTC.

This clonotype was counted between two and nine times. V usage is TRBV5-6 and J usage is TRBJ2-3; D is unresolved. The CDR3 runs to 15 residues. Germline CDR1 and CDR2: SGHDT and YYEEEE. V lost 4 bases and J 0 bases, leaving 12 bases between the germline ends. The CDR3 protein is CASSPGWGSTDTQYF. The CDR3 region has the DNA TGTGCCAGCAGCCCCGGTTGGGGAAGCACAGATACGCAGTATTTT.

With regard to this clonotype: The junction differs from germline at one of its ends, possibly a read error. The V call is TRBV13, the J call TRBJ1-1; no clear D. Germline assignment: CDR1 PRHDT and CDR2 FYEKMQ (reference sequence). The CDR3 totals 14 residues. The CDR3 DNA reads TGCGCCAGCAGCTACCGCTCGATGTGCACTGAAGCTTTCTTT. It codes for CASSYRSMCTEAFF. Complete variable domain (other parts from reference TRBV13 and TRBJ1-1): AAGVIQSPRHLIKEKRETATLKCYPIPRHDTVYWYQQGPGQDPQFLISFYEKMQSDKGSIPDRFSAQQFSDYHSELNMSSLELGDSALYFCASSYRSMCTEAFFGQGTRLTVV.

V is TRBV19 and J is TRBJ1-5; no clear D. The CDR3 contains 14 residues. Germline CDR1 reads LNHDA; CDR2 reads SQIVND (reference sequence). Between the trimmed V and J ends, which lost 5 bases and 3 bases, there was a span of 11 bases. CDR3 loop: CASSVDPFNQPQHF. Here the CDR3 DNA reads TGTGCCAGTAGTGTGGACCCTTTCAATCAGCCCCAGCATTTT.

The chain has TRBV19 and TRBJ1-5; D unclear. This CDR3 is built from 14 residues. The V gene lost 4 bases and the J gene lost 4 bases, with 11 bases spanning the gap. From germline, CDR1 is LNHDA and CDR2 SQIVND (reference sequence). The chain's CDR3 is CASSSPEFNQPQHF. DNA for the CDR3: TGTGCCAGTAGTAGCCCCGAATTTAATCAGCCCCAGCATTTT.

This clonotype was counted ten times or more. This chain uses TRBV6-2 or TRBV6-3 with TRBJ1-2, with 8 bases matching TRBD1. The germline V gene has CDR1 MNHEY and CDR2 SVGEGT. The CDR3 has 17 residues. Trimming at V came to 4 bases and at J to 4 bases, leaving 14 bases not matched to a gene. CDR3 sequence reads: CASSFLDRAGRTYGYTF. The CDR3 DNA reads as TGTGCCAGCAGTTTCTTGGACAGGGCCGGTCGCACCTATGGCTACACCTTC.

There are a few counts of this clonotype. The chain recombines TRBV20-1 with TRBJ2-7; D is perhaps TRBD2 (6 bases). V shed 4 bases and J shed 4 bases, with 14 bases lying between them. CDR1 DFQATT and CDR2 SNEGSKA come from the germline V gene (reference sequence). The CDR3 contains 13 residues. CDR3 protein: CSAIPGRGYEQYV. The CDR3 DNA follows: TGCAGTGCTATCCCAGGGCGGGGATACGAGCAGTACGTC.

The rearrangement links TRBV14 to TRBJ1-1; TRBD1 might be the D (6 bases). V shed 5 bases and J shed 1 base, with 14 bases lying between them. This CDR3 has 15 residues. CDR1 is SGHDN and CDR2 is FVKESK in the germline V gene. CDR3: CASSDYRVSNTEAFF. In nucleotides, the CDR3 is TGTGCCAGCAGCGATTACAGGGTTTCGAACACTGAAGCTTTCTTT.

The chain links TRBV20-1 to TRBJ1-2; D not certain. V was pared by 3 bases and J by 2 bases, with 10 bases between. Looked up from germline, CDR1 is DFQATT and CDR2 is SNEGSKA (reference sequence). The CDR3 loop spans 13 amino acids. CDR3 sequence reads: CSASSRVNYGYTF. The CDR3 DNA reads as TGCAGTGCTAGTAGTCGGGTAAACTATGGCTACACCTTC.

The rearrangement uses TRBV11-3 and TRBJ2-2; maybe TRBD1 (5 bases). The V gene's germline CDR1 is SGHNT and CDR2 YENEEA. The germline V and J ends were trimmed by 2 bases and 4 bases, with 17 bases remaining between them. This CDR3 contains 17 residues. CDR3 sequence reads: CASSLTPEETVTGELFF. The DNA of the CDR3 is TGTGCCAGCAGCTTAACCCCGGAAGAGACAGTCACCGGGGAGCTGTTTTTT.

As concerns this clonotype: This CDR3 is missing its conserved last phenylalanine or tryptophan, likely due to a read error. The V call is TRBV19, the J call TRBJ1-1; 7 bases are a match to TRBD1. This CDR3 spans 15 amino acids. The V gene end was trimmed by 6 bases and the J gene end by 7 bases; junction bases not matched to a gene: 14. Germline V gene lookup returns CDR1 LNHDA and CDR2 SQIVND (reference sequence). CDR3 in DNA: TGTGCCAGTAGACCCTCGGGACAGCAGATTTATGAAGCTTTCCTT. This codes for CASRPSGQQIYEAFL.

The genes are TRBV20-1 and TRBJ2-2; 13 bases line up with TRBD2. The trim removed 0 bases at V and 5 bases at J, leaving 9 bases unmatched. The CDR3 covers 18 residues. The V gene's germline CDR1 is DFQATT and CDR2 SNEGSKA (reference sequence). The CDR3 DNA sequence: TGCAGTGCTAGAGATTCTGGACTAGCGGGGGTTGGGACCGGGGAGCTGTTTTTT. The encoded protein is CSARDSGLAGVGTGELFF.

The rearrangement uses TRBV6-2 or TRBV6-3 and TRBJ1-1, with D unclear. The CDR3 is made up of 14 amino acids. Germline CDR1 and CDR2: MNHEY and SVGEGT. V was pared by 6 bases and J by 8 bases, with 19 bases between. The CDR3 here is CASRFILERAEAFF. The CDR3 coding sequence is TGTGCCAGCAGGTTTATCCTCGAAAGGGCGGAAGCTTTCTTT.

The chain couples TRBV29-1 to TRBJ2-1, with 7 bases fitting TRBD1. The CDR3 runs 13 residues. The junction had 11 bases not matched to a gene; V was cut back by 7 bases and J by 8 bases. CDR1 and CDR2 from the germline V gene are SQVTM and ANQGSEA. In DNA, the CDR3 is TGCAGCGGTGGACAGGAGTCTATCCATGAGCAGTTCTTC. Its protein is CSGGQESIHEQFF.

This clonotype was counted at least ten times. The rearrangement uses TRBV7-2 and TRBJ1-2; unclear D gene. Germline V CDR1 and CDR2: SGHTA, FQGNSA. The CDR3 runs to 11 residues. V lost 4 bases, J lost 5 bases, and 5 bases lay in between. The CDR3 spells CASSSVYGYTF. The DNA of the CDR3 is TGTGCCAGCAGCTCCGTATATGGCTACACCTTC.

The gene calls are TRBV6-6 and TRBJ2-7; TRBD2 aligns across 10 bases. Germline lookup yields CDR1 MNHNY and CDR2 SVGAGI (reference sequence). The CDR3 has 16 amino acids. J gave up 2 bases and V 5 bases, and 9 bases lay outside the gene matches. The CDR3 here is CASSPASGGHTYEQYV. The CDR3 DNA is TGTGCCAGCAGTCCGGCTAGCGGGGGCCATACCTACGAGCAGTACGTC.

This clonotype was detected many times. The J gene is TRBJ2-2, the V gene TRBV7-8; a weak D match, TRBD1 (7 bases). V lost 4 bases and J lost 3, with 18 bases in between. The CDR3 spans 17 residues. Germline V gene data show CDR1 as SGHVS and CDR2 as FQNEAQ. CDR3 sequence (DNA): TGTGCCAGCAGCTCAGGTTGGCAGGGGGAGGACACCGGGGAGCTGTTTTTT. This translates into CASSSGWQGEDTGELFF.

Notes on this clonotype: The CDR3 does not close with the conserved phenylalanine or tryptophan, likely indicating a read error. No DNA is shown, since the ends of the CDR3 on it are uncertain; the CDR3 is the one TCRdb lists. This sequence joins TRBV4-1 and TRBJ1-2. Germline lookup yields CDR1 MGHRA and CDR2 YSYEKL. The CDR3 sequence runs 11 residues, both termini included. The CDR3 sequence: CASSQEWLVYS.

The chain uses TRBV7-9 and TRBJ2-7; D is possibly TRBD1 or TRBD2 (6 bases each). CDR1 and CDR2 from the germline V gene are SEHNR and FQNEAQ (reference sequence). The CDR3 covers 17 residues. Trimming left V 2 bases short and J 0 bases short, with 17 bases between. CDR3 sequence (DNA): TGTGCCAGCAGCTTACCACCTGGGGGGCAGAGCTCCTACGAGCAGTACTTC. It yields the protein CASSLPPGGQSSYEQYF. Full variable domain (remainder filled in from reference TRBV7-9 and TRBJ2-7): DTGVSQNPRHKITKRGQNVTFRCDPISEHNRLYWYRQTLGQGPEFLTYFQNEAQLEKSRLLSDRFSAERPKGSFSTLEIQRTEQGDSAMYLCASSLPPGGQSSYEQYFGPGTRLTVT.

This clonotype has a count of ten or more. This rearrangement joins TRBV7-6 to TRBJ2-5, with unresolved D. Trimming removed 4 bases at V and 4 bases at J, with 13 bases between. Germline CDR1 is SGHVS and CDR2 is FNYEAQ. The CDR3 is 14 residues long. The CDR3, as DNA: TGTGCCAGCAGCTCTGTTTTGTCGGTAGAGACCCAGTACTTC. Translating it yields CASSSVLSVETQYF.

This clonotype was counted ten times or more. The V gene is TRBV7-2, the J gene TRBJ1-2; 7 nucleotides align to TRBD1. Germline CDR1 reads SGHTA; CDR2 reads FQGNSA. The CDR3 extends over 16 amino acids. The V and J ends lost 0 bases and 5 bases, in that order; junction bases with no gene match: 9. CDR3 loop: CASSLAWDSGPYGYTF. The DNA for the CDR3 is TGTGCCAGCAGCTTAGCGTGGGACAGTGGGCCATATGGCTACACCTTC.

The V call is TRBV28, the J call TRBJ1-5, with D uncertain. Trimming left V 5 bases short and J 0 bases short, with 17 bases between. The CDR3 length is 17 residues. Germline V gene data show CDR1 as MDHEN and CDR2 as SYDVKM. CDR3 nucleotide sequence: TGTGCCAGCAGTCCGGTGAAAACATCGCTTAGCAATCAGCCCCAGCATTTT. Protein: CASSPVKTSLSNQPQHF.